The clone carrying this T cell receptor (beta chain) was counted a few times. The target antigen is unknown. TCRdb redid the calling of the PCR reads with MiXCR, one entry per CDR3 protein. The table records 60,000 to 70,000 distinct CDR3 sequences, roughly a fifth of them present only once. This sample was taken from a study of molecular identifiers for immune sequencing clone quantification. Notes on the study in general: Jurkat TCR RNA from one cell was spiked into one million naive cells, and it was reportedly detectable there. Clones that exceeded 20 RNA copies held over 99% of effector molecules, yet under 1% in naive cells.

CDR1 SGHAT and CDR2 FQNNGV come from the germline V gene. The CDR3 consists of 18 residues. With V trimmed by 3 bases and J by 6 bases, 12 bases remained unmatched. The chain joins TRBV11-2 to TRBJ2-1, with 12 bases aligning to TRBD1. The clonotype comes from a human donor in good health. Some libraries in this study had Jurkat cell RNA spiked in. What was sequenced was naive CD8+ T cells from blood, with Jurkat cell RNA spiked in. The subset is: FACS-sorted CD8+CD4-CCR7+CD45RA+ naive T cells. The CDR3: CASSFGIWGTGGLNEQFF. The CDR3 coding sequence is TGTGCCAGCAGCTTTGGTATTTGGGGGACAGGGGGCCTCAATGAGCAGTTCTTC.